The present TCR beta chain was sequenced within a study of T cell responses to AZD1222 COVID-19 vaccine. The assay was immunoSEQ multiplex PCR, and TCRdb's table has in-frame clones only and misses some. The sample has about 97,000 clones; roughly 84% are singletons. Overall study results and limits: Spike was spanned by vaccine-associated CD4 TCRs, with dominance at 160-218 and 743-854. Clonal diversity may have been underestimated, and the donors were mostly white British, with more females than males. Receipt of two AZD1222 doses was followed by a rise in Spike-specific TCR breadth and depth.

As for this clone: The antigen is unknown.

The CDR3 spans 13 residues. Per the germline V gene, CDR1 is SEHNR and CDR2 is FQNEAQ (reference sequence). Trimming took 3 bases from V and 2 from J, leaving 5 bases between them. This chain uses TRBV7-9 with TRBJ1-3, with D unresolved. Material: peripheral blood, obtained on day 0 of AZD1222 vaccination. This receptor was obtained from an adult in good health. The CDR3 reads CASSFLTGNTIYF. The CDR3 region has the DNA TGTGCCAGCAGCTTCCTAACTGGAAACACCATATATTTT.